These T cell receptor beta chains were read from a single sample in a study of T cell repertoires in aging, cancer and after chemotherapy. Using its own MiXCR run on the multiplex PCR reads, TCRdb lists one record per CDR3 protein. The data contain about 4,700 distinct CDR3 sequences, 20% to 25% of them seen just once; the ten biggest clones take up more than 8%. Sequencing input: blood. These receptors came from a human donor in good health. The donor label of this sample is uncertain. Each CDR3 is given with its conserved first and last residue. A D gene is named only where the DNA matches it firmly. Expanded clones are given a class, and other clones once, few, many or no size at all.

d_gene	v_gene	abundance	j_gene	CDR3aa	CDR3nt
NA	TRBV27	medium-sized	TRBJ1-1	CASSIGQNEAFF	TGTGCCAGCAGTATAGGACAGAACGAAGCTTTCTTT
NA	TRBV7-9	once	TRBJ2-7	CASGRETYEKYF	TGTGCCAGTGGAAGGGAAACCTACGAGAAGTACTTC
NA	TRBV11-2	NA	TRBJ2-1	CASILSNGHNEQFF	TGTGCCAGCATCTTATCAAACGGCCACAATGAGCAGTTCTTC
NA	TRBV18	many	TRBJ1-4	CASSPALQGTNEKLFF	TGTGCCAGCTCACCAGCTCTCCAGGGAACTAATGAAAAACTGTTTTTT
NA	TRBV6-5	medium-sized	TRBJ2-3	CASSYRGPDTQYF	TGTGCCAGCAGTTACAGGGGCCCAGATACGCAGTATTTT
NA	TRBV14	NA	TRBJ1-1	CASSQWGNTEAFF	TGTGCCAGCAGCCAATGGGGAAACACTGAAGCTTTCTTT
NA	TRBV11-3	medium-sized	TRBJ1-1	CASSPRNAVSPEAFF	TGTGCCAGCAGCCCCCGGAATGCGGTTTCTCCTGAAGCTTTCTTT
NA	TRBV30	medium-sized	TRBJ1-2	CAWSVLGKSGYTF	TGTGCCTGGAGTGTACTAGGCAAATCTGGCTACACCTTC
TRBD2	TRBV4-1	NA	TRBJ2-7	CASSQDRTSASSYEQYF	TGCGCCAGCAGCCAAGATAGGACTAGCGCATCCTCCTACGAGCAGTACTTC
NA	TRBV12-3/TRBV12-4	many	TRBJ1-1	CASSLYRNTEAFF	TGTGCCAGCAGTTTATACAGGAACACTGAAGCTTTCTTT
NA	TRBV5-1	NA	TRBJ1-1	CASSLGQGMGTEAFF	TGCGCCAGCAGCTTGGGTCAGGGAATGGGAACTGAAGCTTTCTTT
NA	TRBV21-1	NA	TRBJ2-4	CASSAQRPYAKNIQYF	TGTGCCAGCAGCGCCCAAAGGCCCTACGCCAAAAACATTCAGTACTTC
NA	TRBV21-1	few	TRBJ1-2	CASSKNGTVNSGYTF	TGTGCCAGCAGCAAGAACGGGACAGTTAATAGTGGCTACACCTTC
NA	TRBV19	medium-sized	TRBJ2-2	CASSINGQPPGELFF	TGTGCCAGTAGTATTAACGGGCAGCCCCCCGGGGAGCTGTTTTTT
TRBD2	TRBV27	medium-sized	TRBJ2-1	CASSSQTSGYNEQFF	TGTGCCAGCAGTTCGCAGACTAGCGGATACAATGAGCAGTTCTTC
NA	TRBV6-1	few	TRBJ1-5	CASSPGYQPQHF	TGTGCCAGCAGCCCGGGGTACCAGCCCCAGCATTTT
NA	TRBV19	medium-sized	TRBJ1-2	CASSKNRESGYTF	TGTGCCAGTAGTAAAAACAGGGAAAGTGGCTACACCTTC
NA	TRBV15	medium-sized	TRBJ1-3	CATSRDRGSSGNTIYF	TGTGCCACCAGCAGAGATCGCGGGAGCTCTGGAAACACCATATATTTT
NA	TRBV5-1	many	TRBJ2-2	CASSFPQGGTYTGELFF	TGCGCCAGCAGCTTCCCCCAGGGGGGCACGTACACCGGGGAGCTGTTTTTT
NA	TRBV20-1	NA	TRBJ1-5	CSAVQGLSNQPQHF	TGCAGTGCTGTACAGGGTTTGAGCAATCAGCCCCAGCATTTT
TRBD2	TRBV29-1	NA	TRBJ2-3	CSVEGGLAGVLDTQYF	TGCAGCGTTGAAGGGGGACTAGCGGGGGTCCTGGATACGCAGTATTTT
NA	TRBV11-3	medium-sized	TRBJ2-7	CASSLVLGREQYF	TGTGCCAGCAGCTTAGTATTGGGGAGGGAGCAGTACTTC
TRBD1	TRBV6-2/TRBV6-3	medium-sized	TRBJ1-6	CASSYSDRDNSPLHF	TGTGCCAGCAGTTACTCGGACAGGGATAATTCACCCCTCCACTTT
TRBD2	TRBV18	medium-sized	TRBJ2-3	CASSPPGLAGGSTDTQYF	TGTGCCAGCTCACCACCGGGACTAGCGGGAGGGAGCACAGATACGCAGTATTTT